This T cell receptor (beta chain) originates from a study of cytomegalovirus exposure and HLA in healthy donors. Study-level information: The 100 to 150 validation repertoires and the approximately 630 first-cohort repertoires shared a platform, a later analysis reported.

CDR3 length: 17 amino acids. CDR1 is SEHNR and CDR2 is FQNEAQ in the germline V gene (reference sequence). J gave up 8 bases and V 1 base, and 12 bases lay outside the gene matches. This clone was seen a single time. Using immunoSEQ multiplex PCR, the repertoire was profiled, and TCRdb retains in-frame clones only, with some absent. The data hold about 73,000 clones, with about 95% observed a single time. The TCR sequence derives from a man between 18 and 35 years old in good health and CMV-seronegative. The V call is TRBV7-9, the J call TRBJ1-2; 11 bases are a match to TRBD1. Material for sequencing was PBMCs. In DNA form, the CDR3 reads TGTGCCAGCAGCTTAGGGCCTCCGGGACAGGGGGAAGAGGGCTACACCTTC. Residues: CASSLGPPGQGEEGYTF. The whole variable domain, filled in from reference TRBV7-9 and TRBJ1-2, reads DTGVSQNPRHKITKRGQNVTFRCDPISEHNRLYWYRQTLGQGPEFLTYFQNEAQLEKSRLLSDRFSAERPKGSFSTLEIQRTEQGDSAMYLCASSLGPPGQGEEGYTFGSGTRLTVV.